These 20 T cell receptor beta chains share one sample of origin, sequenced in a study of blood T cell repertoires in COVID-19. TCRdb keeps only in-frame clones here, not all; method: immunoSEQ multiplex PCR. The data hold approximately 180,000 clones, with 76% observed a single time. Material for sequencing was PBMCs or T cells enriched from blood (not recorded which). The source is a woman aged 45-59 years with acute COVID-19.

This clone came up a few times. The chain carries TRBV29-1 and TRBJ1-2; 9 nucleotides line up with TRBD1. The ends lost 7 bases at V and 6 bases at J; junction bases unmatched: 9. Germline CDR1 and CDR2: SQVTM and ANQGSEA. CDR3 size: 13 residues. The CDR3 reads CSGGQGRTHGYTF. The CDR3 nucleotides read TGCAGCGGGGGACAGGGAAGGACCCATGGCTACACCTTC.

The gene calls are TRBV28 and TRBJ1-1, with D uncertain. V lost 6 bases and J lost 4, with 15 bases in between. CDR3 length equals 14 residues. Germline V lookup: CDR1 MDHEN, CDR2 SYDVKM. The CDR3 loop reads CASSPRPMGTEAFF. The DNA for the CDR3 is TGTGCCAGCAGCCCCAGGCCCATGGGCACTGAAGCTTTCTTT.

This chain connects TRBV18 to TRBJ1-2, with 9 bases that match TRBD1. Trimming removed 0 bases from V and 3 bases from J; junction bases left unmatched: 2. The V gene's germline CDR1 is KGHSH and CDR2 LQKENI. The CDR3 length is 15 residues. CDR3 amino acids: CASSPPGQGYYGYTF. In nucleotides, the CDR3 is TGTGCCAGCTCACCACCGGGACAGGGATACTATGGCTACACCTTC. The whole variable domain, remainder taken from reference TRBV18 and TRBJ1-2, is NAGVMQNPRHLVRRRGQEARLRCSPMKGHSHVYWYRQLPEEGLKFMVYLQKENIIDESGMPKERFSAEFPKEGPSILRIQQVVRGDSAAYFCASSPPGQGYYGYTFGSGTRLTVV.

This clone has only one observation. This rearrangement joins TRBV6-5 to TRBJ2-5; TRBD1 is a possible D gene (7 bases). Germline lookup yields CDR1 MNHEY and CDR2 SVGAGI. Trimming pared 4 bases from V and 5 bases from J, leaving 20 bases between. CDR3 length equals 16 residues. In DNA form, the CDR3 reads TGTGCCAGCAGTTCCCGAAGGGACAGTGCGGGGGAGACCCAGTACTTC. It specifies CASSSRRDSAGETQYF.

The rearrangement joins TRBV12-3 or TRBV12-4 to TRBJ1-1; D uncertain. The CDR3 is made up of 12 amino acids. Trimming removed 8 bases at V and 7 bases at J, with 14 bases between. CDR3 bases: TGTGCCAGCCGGACTGATGACCGTGAAGCTTTCTTT. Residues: CASRTDDREAFF.

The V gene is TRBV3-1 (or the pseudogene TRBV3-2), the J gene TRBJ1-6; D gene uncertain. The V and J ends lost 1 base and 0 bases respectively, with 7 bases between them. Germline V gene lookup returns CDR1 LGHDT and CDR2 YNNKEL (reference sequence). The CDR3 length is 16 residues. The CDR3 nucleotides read TGTGCCAGCAGCCAAGGCAGAAGCTCCTATAATTCACCCCTCCACTTT. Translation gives CASSQGRSSYNSPLHF.

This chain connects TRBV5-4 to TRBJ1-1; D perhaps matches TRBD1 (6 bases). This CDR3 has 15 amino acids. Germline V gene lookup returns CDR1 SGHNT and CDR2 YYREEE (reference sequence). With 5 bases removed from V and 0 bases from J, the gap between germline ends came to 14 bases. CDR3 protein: CASSGRGGLNTEAFF. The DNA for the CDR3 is TGTGCCAGCAGTGGAAGGGGGGGGTTGAACACTGAAGCTTTCTTT.

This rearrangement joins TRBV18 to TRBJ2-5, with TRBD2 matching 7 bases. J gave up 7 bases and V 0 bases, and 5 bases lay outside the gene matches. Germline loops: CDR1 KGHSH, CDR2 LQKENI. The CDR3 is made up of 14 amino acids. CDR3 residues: CASSPPGRAATQYF. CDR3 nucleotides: TGTGCCAGCTCACCACCGGGGAGGGCGGCGACCCAGTACTTC.

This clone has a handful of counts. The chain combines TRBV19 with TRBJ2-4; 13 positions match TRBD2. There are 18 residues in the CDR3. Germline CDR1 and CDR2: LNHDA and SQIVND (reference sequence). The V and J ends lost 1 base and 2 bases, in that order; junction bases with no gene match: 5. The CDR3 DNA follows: TGTGCCAGTAGTATAGTCCCGACTAGCGGGGGGTCCAAAAACATTCAGTACTTC. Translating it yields CASSIVPTSGGSKNIQYF.

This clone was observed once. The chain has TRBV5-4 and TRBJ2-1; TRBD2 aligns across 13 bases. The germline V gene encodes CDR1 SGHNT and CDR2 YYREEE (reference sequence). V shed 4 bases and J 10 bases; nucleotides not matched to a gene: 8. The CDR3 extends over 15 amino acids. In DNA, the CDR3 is TGTGCCAGCAGCCCCGGGACTAGCGGGAAAGGGGAGCAGTTCTTC. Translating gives CASSPGTSGKGEQFF.

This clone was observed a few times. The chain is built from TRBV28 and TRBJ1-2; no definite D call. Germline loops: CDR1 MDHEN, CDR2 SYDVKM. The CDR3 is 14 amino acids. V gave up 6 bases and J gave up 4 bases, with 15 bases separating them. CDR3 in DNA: TGTGCCAGCAGCATACAGAGCCCCCCCTATGGCTACACCTTC. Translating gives CASSIQSPPYGYTF.

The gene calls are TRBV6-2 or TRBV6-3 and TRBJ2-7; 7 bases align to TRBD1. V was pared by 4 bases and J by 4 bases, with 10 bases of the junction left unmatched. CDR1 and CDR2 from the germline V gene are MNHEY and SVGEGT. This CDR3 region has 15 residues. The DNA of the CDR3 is TGTGCCAGCAGTTCCCCCGGGGACAGCTTATACGAGCAGTACGTC. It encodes CASSSPGDSLYEQYV.

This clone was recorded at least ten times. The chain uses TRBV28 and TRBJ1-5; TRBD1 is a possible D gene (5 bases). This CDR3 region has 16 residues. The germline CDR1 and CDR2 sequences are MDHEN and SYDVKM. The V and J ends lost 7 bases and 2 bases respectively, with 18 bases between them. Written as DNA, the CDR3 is TGTGCCAGCACCTCCAGGGCGTGGGGGGGCAATCAGCCCCAGCATTTT. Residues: CASTSRAWGGNQPQHF. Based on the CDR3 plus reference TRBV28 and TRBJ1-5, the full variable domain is DVKVTQSSRYLVKRTGEKVFLECVQDMDHENMFWYRQDPGLGLRLIYFSYDVKMKEKGDIPEGYSVSREKKERFSLILESASTNQTSMYLCASTSRAWGGNQPQHFGDGTRLSIL.

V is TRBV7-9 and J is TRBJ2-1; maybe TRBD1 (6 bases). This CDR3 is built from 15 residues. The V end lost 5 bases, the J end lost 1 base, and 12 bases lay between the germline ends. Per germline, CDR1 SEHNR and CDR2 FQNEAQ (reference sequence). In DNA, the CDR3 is TGTGCCAGCAGCCCGACAGGAGTGTCCTACAATGAGCAGTTCTTC. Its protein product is CASSPTGVSYNEQFF.

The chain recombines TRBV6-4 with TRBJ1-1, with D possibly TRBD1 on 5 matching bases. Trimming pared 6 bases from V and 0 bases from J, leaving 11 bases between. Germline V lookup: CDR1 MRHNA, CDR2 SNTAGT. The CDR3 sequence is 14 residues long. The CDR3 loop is CASRIDSMNTEAFF. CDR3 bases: TGTGCCAGCAGAATAGACAGCATGAACACTGAAGCTTTCTTT.

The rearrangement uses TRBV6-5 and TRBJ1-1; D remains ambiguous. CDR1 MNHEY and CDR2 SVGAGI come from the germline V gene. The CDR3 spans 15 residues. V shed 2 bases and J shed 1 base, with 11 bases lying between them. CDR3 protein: CASSYDSTRNTEAFF. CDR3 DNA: TGTGCCAGCAGTTACGATAGCACCCGGAACACTGAAGCTTTCTTT.

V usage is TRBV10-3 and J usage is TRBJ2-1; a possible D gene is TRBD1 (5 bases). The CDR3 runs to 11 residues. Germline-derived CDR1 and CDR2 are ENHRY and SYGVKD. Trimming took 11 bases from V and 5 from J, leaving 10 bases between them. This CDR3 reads CAARENNEQFF. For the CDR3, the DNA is TGTGCCGCCAGGGAAAACAATGAGCAGTTCTTC.

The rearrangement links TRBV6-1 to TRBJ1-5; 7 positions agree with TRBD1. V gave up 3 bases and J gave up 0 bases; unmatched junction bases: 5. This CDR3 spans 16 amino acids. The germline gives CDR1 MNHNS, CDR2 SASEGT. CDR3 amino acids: CASSDQGQNSNQPQHF. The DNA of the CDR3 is TGTGCCAGCAGTGACCAGGGACAGAATAGCAATCAGCCCCAGCATTTT.

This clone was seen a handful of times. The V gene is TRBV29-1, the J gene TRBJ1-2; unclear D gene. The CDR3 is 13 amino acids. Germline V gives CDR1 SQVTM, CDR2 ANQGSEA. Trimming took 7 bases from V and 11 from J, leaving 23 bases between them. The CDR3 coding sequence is TGCAGCGCCTCGGTTTCGGGAGACGATCCTTACACCTTC. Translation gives CSASVSGDDPYTF.

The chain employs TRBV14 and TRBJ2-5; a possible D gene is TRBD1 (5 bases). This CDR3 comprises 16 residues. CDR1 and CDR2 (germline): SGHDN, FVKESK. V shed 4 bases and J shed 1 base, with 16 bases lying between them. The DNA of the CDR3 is TGTGCCAGCAGCCGGGGTTATAGGGGCACCCAAGAGACCCAGTACTTC. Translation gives CASSRGYRGTQETQYF.